These 16 T cell receptor beta chains were all obtained from the same sample, sequenced in a study of CD8 T cells in ankylosing spondylitis. TCRdb reanalysed the 5' RACE reads using MiXCR and keeps one entry per CDR3 protein. Counted here are 150,000 to 200,000 distinct CDR3 sequences, approximately 32% occurring once; the ten biggest clones make up 6%. The specimen was synovial fluid, either unsorted or a sorted T cell fraction (not recorded which). The receptors originated from a male donor with ankylosing spondylitis.

The CDR3: CASSSSLRIYEQYF. DNA for the CDR3: TGTGCCAGCAGTTCCTCGTTGAGGATCTACGAGCAGTACTTC. This sequence joins TRBV6-5 and TRBJ2-7; D gene unclear. The CDR3 is 14 amino acids. V lost 4 bases, J lost 3 bases, and 13 bases lay in between. CDR1 and CDR2 (germline): MNHEY, SVGAGI.

V usage is TRBV7-8 and J usage is TRBJ2-2; TRBD2 agrees at 11 bases. This CDR3 is built from 17 residues. Looked up from germline, CDR1 is SGHVS and CDR2 is FQNEAQ. With V trimmed by 1 base and J by 2 bases, 3 bases remained unmatched. The DNA for the CDR3 is TGTGCCAGCAGCTTAGAGGGACTAGCGGTTAACACCGGGGAGCTGTTTTTT. Translation gives CASSLEGLAVNTGELFF. The full variable domain, rest sourced from reference TRBV7-8 and TRBJ2-2, is GAGVSQSPRYKVAKRGQDVALRCDPISGHVSLFWYQQALGQGPEFLTYFQNEAQLDKSGLPSDRFFAERPEGSVSTLKIQRTQQEDSAVYLCASSLEGLAVNTGELFFGEGSRLTVL.

The CDR3: CSARTGTSYEQYF. The DNA of the CDR3 is TGCAGTGCCCGGACAGGGACCTCCTACGAGCAGTACTTC. J is TRBJ2-7 and V is TRBV20-1; TRBD1 agrees at 8 bases. The V and J ends lost 6 bases and 0 bases, in that order; junction bases with no gene match: 4. The CDR3 spans 13 residues. CDR1 is DFQATT, CDR2 SNEGSKA, per germline (reference sequence).

The chain links TRBV5-1 to TRBJ2-7; D is undetermined. Trimming cost V 4 bases and J 4 bases, with 24 bases left between them. Per germline, CDR1 SGHRS and CDR2 YFSETQ. The CDR3 loop spans 17 amino acids. CDR3 in amino acids: CASSPVPPGPPTYEQYF. In DNA form, the CDR3 reads TGCGCCAGCAGCCCGGTACCACCCGGACCCCCAACGTACGAGCAGTACTTC.

This clonotype was picked up one time. V usage is TRBV5-6 and J usage is TRBJ2-5; 10 positions match TRBD1. V gave up 3 bases and J gave up 4 bases; unmatched junction bases: 9. The CDR3 length is 16 residues. Germline assignment: CDR1 SGHDT and CDR2 YYEEEE. The DNA of the CDR3 is TGTGCCAGCAGCTCCCTCCGGGACAGGGGCAGAGAGACCCAGTACTTC. Its translation: CASSSLRDRGRETQYF.

This clonotype was detected many times. The chain uses TRBV2 and TRBJ1-2; possible D gene TRBD1, 5 bases. Trimming removed 7 bases at V and 1 base at J, with 16 bases between. Germline V gene sequence: CDR1 SNHLY, CDR2 FYNNEI. The CDR3 is 15 amino acids. Here the CDR3 DNA reads TGTGCCAGCACTCAGGGTAGAGAGATTAACTATGGCTACACCTTC. It codes for CASTQGREINYGYTF.

This clonotype has more than one count but fewer than ten. The rearrangement links TRBV7-9 to TRBJ1-1; D might be TRBD1 (5 bases). The germline V and J ends were trimmed by 2 bases and 1 base, with 8 bases remaining between them. The CDR3 runs to 14 residues. Germline V gene lookup returns CDR1 SEHNR and CDR2 FQNEAQ (reference sequence). The CDR3 sequence is CASSLMGTNTEAFF. CDR3 in DNA: TGTGCCAGCAGCTTAATGGGGACGAACACTGAAGCTTTCTTT.

This clonotype was seen many times. The V and J genes are TRBV18 and TRBJ1-1; no definite D call. This CDR3 has 15 amino acids. Per germline, CDR1 KGHSH and CDR2 LQKENI. Trimming removed 1 base from V and 3 bases from J, with 12 bases in between. CDR3: CASSPRALSDTEAFF. The CDR3 DNA reads as TGTGCCAGCTCACCACGGGCACTATCCGACACTGAAGCTTTCTTT.

This clonotype came up a few times. The chain recombines TRBV20-1 with TRBJ2-4; tentative D call: TRBD1 (6 bases). The CDR3 is made up of 15 amino acids. Deletions cut 6 bases from V and 2 bases from J, with 17 bases between. Germline V lookup: CDR1 DFQATT, CDR2 SNEGSKA (reference sequence). CDR3 DNA: TGCAGTGCAACCCTCGGACAGTCCCCCAAAAACATTCAGTACTTC. Protein product: CSATLGQSPKNIQYF.

This clonotype was found many times. The gene calls are TRBV4-3 and TRBJ2-2, with D hard to call. Between the trimmed V and J ends, which lost 2 bases and 2 bases, there was a span of 15 bases. In germline, CDR1 is LGHNA, CDR2 YSLEER. The length of the CDR3 is 17 residues. The DNA for the CDR3 is TGCGCCAGCAGCCAAACTGTCCTAGGCGGAAACACCGGGGAGCTGTTTTTT. Translated: CASSQTVLGGNTGELFF.

This clonotype has at least ten counts. The chain has TRBV7-6 and TRBJ1-1, with D unclear. Trimming pared 1 base from V and 1 base from J, leaving 4 bases between. Germline assignment: CDR1 SGHVS and CDR2 FNYEAQ. This CDR3 has 13 residues. CDR3 in amino acids: CASSLDQNTEAFF. CDR3 sequence (DNA): TGTGCCAGCAGCTTAGATCAGAACACTGAAGCTTTCTTT.

This clonotype came up many times. The chain carries TRBV5-1 and TRBJ2-2; D unresolved. The CDR3 totals 15 residues. Trimming pared 2 bases from V and 0 bases from J, leaving 8 bases between. CDR1 SGHRS and CDR2 YFSETQ come from the germline V gene. The DNA for the CDR3 is TGCGCCAGCAGCTTAATCGACTCGAACACCGGGGAGCTGTTTTTT. This codes for CASSLIDSNTGELFF.

The chain employs TRBV4-3 and TRBJ2-2; D is ambiguous. V dropped 1 base and J dropped 0 bases, with 9 bases sitting between them. Looked up from germline, CDR1 is LGHNA and CDR2 is YSLEER. CDR3 length: 16 residues. CDR3 coding DNA: TGCGCCAGCAGCCAAGGGGATTTTTCGAACACCGGGGAGCTGTTTTTT. Protein sequence: CASSQGDFSNTGELFF.

This clonotype has more than one count but fewer than ten. This CDR3 fails to terminate in the conserved phenylalanine or tryptophan, so it likely reflects a read error. The chain has TRBV18 and TRBJ1-2; the D gene is possibly TRBD1 (6 bases). Germline values: CDR1 KGHSH, CDR2 LQKENI. The V end lost 5 bases, the J end lost 3 bases, and 13 bases lay between the germline ends. This CDR3 region has 14 residues. The CDR3, as DNA: TGTGCCAGCTCAACAGGGAGGTGGGACTATGGCTACACCCTC. Protein sequence: CASSTGRWDYGYTL.

This clonotype has only a few counts. V is TRBV28 and J is TRBJ2-7; TRBD2 matches at 8 bases. The CDR3 runs to 13 residues. Germline loops: CDR1 MDHEN, CDR2 SYDVKM. V shed 5 bases and J 7 bases; nucleotides not matched to a gene: 7. CDR3 in DNA: TGTGCCAGCAGTCGGGGGGGGTCTTGGGAGCAGTACTTC. Encoded protein: CASSRGGSWEQYF.

This clonotype was observed a handful of times. The chain combines TRBV20-1 with TRBJ2-1; 11 bases fit TRBD2. CDR3 length: 14 amino acids. Germline V gene sequence: CDR1 DFQATT, CDR2 SNEGSKA (reference sequence). The junction had 6 bases not matched to a gene; V was cut back by 5 bases and J by 6 bases. CDR3 DNA sequence: TGCAGTGCTTCGCTAGCGGGGGGTGCCAATGAGCAGTTCTTC. It is translated as CSASLAGGANEQFF.